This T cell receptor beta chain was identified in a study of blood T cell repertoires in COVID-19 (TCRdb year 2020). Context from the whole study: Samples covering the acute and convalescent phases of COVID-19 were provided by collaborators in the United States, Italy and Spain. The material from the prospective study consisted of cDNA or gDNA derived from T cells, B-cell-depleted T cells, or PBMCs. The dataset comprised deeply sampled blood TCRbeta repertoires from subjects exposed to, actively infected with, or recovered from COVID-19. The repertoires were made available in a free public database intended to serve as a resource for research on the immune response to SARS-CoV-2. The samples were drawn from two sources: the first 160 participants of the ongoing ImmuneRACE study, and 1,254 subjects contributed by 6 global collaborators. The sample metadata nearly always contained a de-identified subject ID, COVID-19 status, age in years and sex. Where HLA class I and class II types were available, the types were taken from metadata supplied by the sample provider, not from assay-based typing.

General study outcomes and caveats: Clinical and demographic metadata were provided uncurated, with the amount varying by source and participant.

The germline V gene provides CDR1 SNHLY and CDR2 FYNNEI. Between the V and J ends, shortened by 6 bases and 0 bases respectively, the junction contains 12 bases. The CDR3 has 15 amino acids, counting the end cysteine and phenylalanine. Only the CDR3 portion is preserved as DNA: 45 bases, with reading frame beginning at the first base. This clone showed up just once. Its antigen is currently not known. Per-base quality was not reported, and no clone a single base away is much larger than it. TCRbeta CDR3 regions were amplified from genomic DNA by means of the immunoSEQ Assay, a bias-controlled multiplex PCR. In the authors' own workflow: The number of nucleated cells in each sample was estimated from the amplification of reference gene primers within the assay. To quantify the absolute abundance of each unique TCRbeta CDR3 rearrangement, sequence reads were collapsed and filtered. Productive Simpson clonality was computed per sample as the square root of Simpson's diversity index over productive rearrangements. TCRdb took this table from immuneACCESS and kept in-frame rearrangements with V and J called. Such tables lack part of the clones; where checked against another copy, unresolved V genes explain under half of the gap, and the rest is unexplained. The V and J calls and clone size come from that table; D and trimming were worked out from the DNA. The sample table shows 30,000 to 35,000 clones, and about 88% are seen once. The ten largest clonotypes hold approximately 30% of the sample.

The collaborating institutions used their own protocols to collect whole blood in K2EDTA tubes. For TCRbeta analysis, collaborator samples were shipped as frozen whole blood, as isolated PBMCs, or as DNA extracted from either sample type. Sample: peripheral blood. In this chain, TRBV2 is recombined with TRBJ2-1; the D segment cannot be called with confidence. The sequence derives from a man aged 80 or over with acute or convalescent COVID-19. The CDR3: CASSASPGSYNEQFF. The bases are TGTGCCAGCAGCGCCTCGCCGGGCTCCTACAATGAGCAGTTCTTC.